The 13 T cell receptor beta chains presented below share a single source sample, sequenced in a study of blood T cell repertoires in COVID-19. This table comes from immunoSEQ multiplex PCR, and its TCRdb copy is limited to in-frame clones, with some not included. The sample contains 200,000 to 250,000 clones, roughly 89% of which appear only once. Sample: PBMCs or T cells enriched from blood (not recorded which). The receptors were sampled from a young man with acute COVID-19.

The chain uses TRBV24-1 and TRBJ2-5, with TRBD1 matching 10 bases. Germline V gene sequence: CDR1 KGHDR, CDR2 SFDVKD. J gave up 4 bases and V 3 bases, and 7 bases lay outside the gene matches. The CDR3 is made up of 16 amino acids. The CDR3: CATSDTPGTGVETQYF. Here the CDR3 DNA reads TGTGCCACCAGTGATACACCCGGGACAGGGGTAGAGACCCAGTACTTC.

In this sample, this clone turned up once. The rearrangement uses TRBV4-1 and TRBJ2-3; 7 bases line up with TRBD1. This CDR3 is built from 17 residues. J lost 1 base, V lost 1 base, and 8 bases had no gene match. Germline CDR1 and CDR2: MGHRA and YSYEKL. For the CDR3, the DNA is TGCGCCAGCAGCCAAGGACCGGACAGGTACCGCACAGATACGCAGTATTTT. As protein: CASSQGPDRYRTDTQYF.

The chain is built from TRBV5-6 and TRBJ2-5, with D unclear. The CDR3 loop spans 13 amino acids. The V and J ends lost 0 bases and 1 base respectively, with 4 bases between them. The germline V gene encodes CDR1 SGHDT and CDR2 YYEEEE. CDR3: CASSLGRQETQYF. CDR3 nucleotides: TGTGCCAGCAGCTTGGGTCGCCAAGAGACCCAGTACTTC. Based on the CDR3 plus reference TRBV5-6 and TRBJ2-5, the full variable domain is DAGVTQSPTHLIKTRGQQVTLRCSPKSGHDTVSWYQQALGQGPQFIFQYYEEEERQRGNFPDRFSGHQFPNYSSELNVNALLLGDSALYLCASSLGRQETQYFGPGTRLLVL.

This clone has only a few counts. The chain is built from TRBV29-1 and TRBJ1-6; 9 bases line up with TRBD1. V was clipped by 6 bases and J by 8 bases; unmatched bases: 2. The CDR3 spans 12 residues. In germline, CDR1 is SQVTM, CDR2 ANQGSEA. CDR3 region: CSVRQGDSPLHF. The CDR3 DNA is TGCAGCGTAAGACAGGGGGATTCACCCCTCCACTTT.

In DNA form, the CDR3 reads TGCGCCAGCAGTGCCGGGGAAATGGTGGACGAGCAGTACTTC. Translation gives CASSAGEMVDEQYF. The rearrangement uses TRBV10-1 and TRBJ2-7; a weak D match, TRBD2 (5 bases). Germline V gives CDR1 WNHNN, CDR2 SYGVQD (reference sequence). Trimming left V 4 bases short and J 5 bases short, with 15 bases between. This CDR3 contains 14 residues.

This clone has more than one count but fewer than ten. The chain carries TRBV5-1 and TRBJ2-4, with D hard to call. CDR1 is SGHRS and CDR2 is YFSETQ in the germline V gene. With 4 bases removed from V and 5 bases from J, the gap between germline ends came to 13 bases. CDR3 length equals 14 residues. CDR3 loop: CASSRSPPENIQYF. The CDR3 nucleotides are TGCGCCAGCAGCCGGAGCCCTCCGGAAAACATTCAGTACTTC.

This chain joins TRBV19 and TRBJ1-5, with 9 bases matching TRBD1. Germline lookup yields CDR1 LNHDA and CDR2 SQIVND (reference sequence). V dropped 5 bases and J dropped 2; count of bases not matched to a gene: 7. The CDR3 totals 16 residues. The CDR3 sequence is CASSVTGGNGNQPQHF. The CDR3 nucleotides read TGTGCCAGTAGTGTTACAGGGGGCAACGGCAATCAGCCCCAGCATTTT.

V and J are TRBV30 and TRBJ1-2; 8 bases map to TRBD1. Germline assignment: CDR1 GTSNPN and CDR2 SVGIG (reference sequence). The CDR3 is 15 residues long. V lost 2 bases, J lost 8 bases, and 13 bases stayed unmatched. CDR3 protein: CAWSYYTPQGDGYTF. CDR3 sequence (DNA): TGTGCCTGGAGTTACTACACACCACAGGGGGACGGCTACACCTTC.

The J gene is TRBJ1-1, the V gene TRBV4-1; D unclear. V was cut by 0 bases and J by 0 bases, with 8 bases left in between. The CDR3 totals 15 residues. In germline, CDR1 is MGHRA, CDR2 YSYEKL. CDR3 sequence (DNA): TGCGCCAGCAGCCAAGATCCCCGCGTGAACACTGAAGCTTTCTTT. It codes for CASSQDPRVNTEAFF.

The CDR3 nucleotides are TGTGCCAGCAGCTTCATCCCGGGAGCTGAAGCTTTCTTT. Protein sequence: CASSFIPGAEAFF. The V and J genes are TRBV11-3 and TRBJ1-1, with no clear D. Germline lookup yields CDR1 SGHNT and CDR2 YENEEA. The V gene lost 3 bases and the J gene lost 6 bases, with 11 bases spanning the gap. The length of the CDR3 is 13 residues. Full variable domain (outside the CDR3, taken from reference TRBV11-3 and TRBJ1-1): EAGVVQSPRYKIIEKKQPVAFWCNPISGHNTLYWYLQNLGQGPELLIRYENEEAVDDSQLPKDRFSAERLKGVDSTLKIQPAELGDSAVYLCASSFIPGAEAFFGQGTRLTVV.

Here the CDR3 reads CAWRRQEPYEQYF. Here the CDR3 DNA reads TGTGCCTGGAGAAGACAGGAGCCCTACGAGCAGTACTTC. The chain is built from TRBV30 and TRBJ2-7, with a weak D call TRBD1 (6 bases). V lost 3 bases to trimming and J lost 2 bases, with 11 bases between them. This CDR3 has 13 residues. Germline V gene sequence: CDR1 GTSNPN, CDR2 SVGIG (reference sequence).

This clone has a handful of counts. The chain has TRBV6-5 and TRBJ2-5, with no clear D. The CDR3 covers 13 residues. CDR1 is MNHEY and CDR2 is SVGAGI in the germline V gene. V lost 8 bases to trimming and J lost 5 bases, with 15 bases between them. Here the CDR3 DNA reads TGTGCCAGCTCAGGTCAGGTCTCGGAGACCCAGTACTTC. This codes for CASSGQVSETQYF.

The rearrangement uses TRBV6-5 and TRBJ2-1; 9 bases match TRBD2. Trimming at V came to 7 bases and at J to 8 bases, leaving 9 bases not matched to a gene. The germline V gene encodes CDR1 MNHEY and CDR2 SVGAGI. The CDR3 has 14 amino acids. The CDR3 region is CASISSGRQDEQFF. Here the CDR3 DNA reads TGTGCCAGCATTTCAAGCGGGAGGCAAGATGAGCAGTTCTTC.